One T cell receptor (beta chain) is described in this entry. Its antigen remains unidentified. The data were obtained in a study of cytomegalovirus exposure and HLA in healthy donors. About the research overall: Among about 179 million T cells, an earlier analysis found roughly 100 million unique TCR beta sequences. There were approximately 400 genotyped donors. Of these, roughly 80% fell in the genetic ancestry cluster associated with self-reported Caucasian donors. Study results and caveats: In a later analysis, productive TCRs from donors in an Asian-associated ancestry cluster reportedly carried fewer N-insertions than the cohort mean. Prediction of most subjects' HLA-A and HLA-B alleles by TCR beta sequences was reportedly accurate.

Use of 60 Vbeta and 13 Jbeta primers characterized the PCR. Sequencing was performed with immunoSEQ multiplex PCR; in TCRdb, only in-frame clones are kept and a portion is missing. The sample table includes tens of thousands of clones. The source of this sequence is a woman in her twenties or thirties in good health and CMV-seropositive. Sequencing input: PBMCs.

CDR3: CASSLGTSGRGNEQFF. In nucleotides, the CDR3 is TGCGCCAGCAGCTTAGGGACTAGCGGGAGAGGTAATGAGCAGTTCTTC. J is TRBJ2-1 and V is TRBV5-1; TRBD2 aligns across 14 bases. Germline V lookup: CDR1 SGHRS, CDR2 YFSETQ. V gave up 2 bases and J gave up 7 bases; unmatched junction bases: 5. The CDR3 is 16 amino acids. Looking up the rest from reference TRBV5-1 and TRBJ2-1 gives the full variable domain: KAGVTQTPRYLIKTRGQQVTLSCSPISGHRSVSWYQQTPGQGLQFLFEYFSETQRNKGNFPGRFSGRQFSNSRSEMNVSTLELGDSALYLCASSLGTSGRGNEQFFGPGTRLTVL.